The T cell receptor beta chain under discussion was sequenced for a study of blood T cell repertoires in COVID-19. Turning to the study itself: Acute and convalescent COVID-19 samples came from the United States, Italy and Spain. Nucleic acid was either cDNA or gDNA, and it came from T cells, B-cell-depleted T cells, or PBMCs.

CDR1 and CDR2 from the germline V gene are LNHDA and SQIVND (reference sequence). Between the trimmed V and J ends, which lost 10 bases and 1 base, there was a span of 16 bases. This CDR3 spans 14 amino acids. Original handling: Reference gene primer amplification yielded estimated nucleated cell counts. Clones were sequenced by immunoSEQ multiplex PCR, and TCRdb holds only the in-frame ones, with some missing. That table supplies the V and J calls and clone size; D and trimming were determined from the DNA. The data show around 140,000 clones, about 90% seen once. The clonotype originates from a woman aged 45 to 65 with acute or convalescent COVID-19. The material sequenced was peripheral blood. The chain has TRBV19 and TRBJ1-2; D may be TRBD1 (6 bases). The CDR3, as DNA: TGTGCCACAAAATATACAGGGAGTAACTATGGCTACACCTTC. This encodes CATKYTGSNYGYTF.